Shown below are 13 T cell receptor beta chains from a single sample sequenced in a study of lung T cells in sarcoidosis with Löfgren's syndrome. TCRdb reanalysed the reads using MiXCR and keeps one entry per CDR3 protein. The sample contains tens of thousands of distinct CDR3 sequences, 21% of which appear only once. Sequencing input: CD4+ T cells from PBMCs. These receptors were taken from a human donor with sarcoidosis (Löfgren's syndrome or another form), or a control subject (not recorded which).

Of note for this clonotype: A much larger clone lies a single base off, so this may be a read error. The chain has TRBV20-1 and TRBJ2-1, with a possible D match to TRBD2 (5 bases). The CDR3 has 11 residues. The V gene's germline CDR1 is DFQATT and CDR2 SNEGSKA (reference sequence). CDR3 DNA sequence: TGCAGCGCAGAGGGATCCGATGAGCAGTTCTTC. Translated, it gives CSAEGSDEQFF.

This clonotype was recorded once. This may be a read error: a much more frequent sequence differs by one nucleotide. The V call is TRBV28, the J call TRBJ2-7; 10 bases fit TRBD2. The CDR3 extends over 16 amino acids. Unmatched junction bases numbered 12, after V lost 7 bases and J lost 3 bases. In germline, CDR1 is MDHEN, CDR2 SYDVKM. CDR3 coding DNA: TGTGCCAGCATCAACTTTGGGTCTAGCGGGAGCTACGAGCAGTACTTC. Encoded protein: CASINFGSSGSYEQYF.

This clonotype was found many times. CDR3 amino acids: CASSFGVRGNQPQHF. CDR3 sequence (DNA): TGTGCCAGCAGTTTCGGCGTTCGGGGCAATCAGCCCCAGCATTTT. The chain joins TRBV6-2 or TRBV6-3 to TRBJ1-5; D uncertain. Germline V gene sequence: CDR1 MNHEY, CDR2 SVGEGT. V was clipped by 4 bases and J by 2 bases, with 12 bases between them. The CDR3 has 15 residues.

The table lists this clonotype with many counts. V usage is TRBV6-1 and J usage is TRBJ2-7; no clear D. V was pared by 5 bases and J by 3 bases, with 5 bases between. The CDR3 loop spans 11 amino acids. Germline CDR1 reads MNHNS; CDR2 reads SASEGT. The DNA for the CDR3 is TGTGCCAGCAGTTCCTACTACGAGCAGTACTTC. Translated: CASSSYYEQYF.

This clonotype occurred many times. The chain uses TRBV6-1 and TRBJ1-1, with D perhaps TRBD1 (6 bases). The germline CDR1 and CDR2 sequences are MNHNS and SASEGT. The CDR3 runs to 16 residues. With 5 bases removed from V and 0 bases from J, the gap between germline ends came to 16 bases. In DNA form, the CDR3 reads TGTGCCAGCAGTTATCGGGGGGCGCAATTGAACACTGAAGCTTTCTTT. Protein sequence: CASSYRGAQLNTEAFF.

This clonotype was observed many times. The gene calls are TRBV27 and TRBJ1-6; D is unclear. Germline assignment: CDR1 MNHEY and CDR2 SMNVEV (reference sequence). V was shortened by 6 bases and J by 4 bases, with 10 bases between the two germline ends. The CDR3 totals 14 residues. CDR3 in amino acids: CASRPGTYNSPLHF. DNA for the CDR3: TGTGCCAGCAGACCGGGAACATATAATTCACCCCTCCACTTT.

There are a few counts of this clonotype. CDR3 sequence: CASSFQAASYEQYF. The CDR3 nucleotides read TGTGCCAGCAGTTTTCAGGCAGCCTCCTACGAGCAGTACTTC. The chain joins TRBV12-3 or TRBV12-4 to TRBJ2-7; D gene uncertain. Deletions cut 3 bases from V and 0 bases from J, with 9 bases between. This CDR3 spans 14 amino acids.

Regarding this clonotype: This may stem from a read error, because a much larger clone lies one nucleotide away. The chain carries TRBV20-1 and TRBJ2-3; perhaps D is TRBD1 or TRBD2 (5 bases each). There are 14 residues in the CDR3. From germline, CDR1 is DFQATT and CDR2 SNEGSKA (reference sequence). This CDR3 is CSARGSRDGDTRYF. DNA for the CDR3: TGCAGTGCGAGAGGGTCCAGGGATGGAGATACGCGGTATTTT.

For this clonotype: The junction departs from the called germline gene at one end, perhaps through a read error. The CDR3 bases are TGTGCCAGCCCACCACGATCGAATCTTTGGCTGTTCTTC. Its translation is CASPPRSNLWLFF. V gene TRBV18 combines with J gene TRBJ2-1; D call uncertain. This CDR3 comprises 13 residues. Germline values: CDR1 KGHSH, CDR2 LQKENI.

This rearrangement joins TRBV7-7 to TRBJ1-2; D gene ambiguous. Per the germline V gene, CDR1 is SSHAT and CDR2 is FNYEAQ (reference sequence). This CDR3 contains 9 residues. Trimming removed 5 bases at V and 14 bases at J, with 9 bases between. The CDR3 sequence is CASSPPLTF. For the CDR3, the DNA is TGTGCCAGCAGCCCTCCGTTAACCTTC.

This clonotype was recorded many times. J is TRBJ1-3 and V is TRBV27; D is possibly TRBD1 (5 bases). CDR1 is MNHEY and CDR2 is SMNVEV in the germline V gene (reference sequence). The CDR3 is 12 residues long. Trimming stripped 7 bases from V and 4 bases from J, with 8 bases between. The CDR3 bases are TGTGCCAGCAAGGGACCCGGAAACACCATATATTTT. This sequence encodes CASKGPGNTIYF.

This clonotype came up a few times. The V and J genes are TRBV20-1 and TRBJ2-7; 11 bases map to TRBD2. V dropped 5 bases and J dropped 0; count of bases not matched to a gene: 3. The germline gives CDR1 DFQATT, CDR2 SNEGSKA (reference sequence). The CDR3 is 14 amino acids. The CDR3, as DNA: TGCAGTGCTCAGGGACTAGCGGACTCCTACGAGCAGTACTTC. This codes for CSAQGLADSYEQYF.

A word on this clonotype: This clone may be a read error of a much larger clone one base away. V gene TRBV28 combines with J gene TRBJ1-2; 8 positions match TRBD1. The CDR3 totals 15 residues. The germline gives CDR1 MDHEN, CDR2 SYDVKM. The CDR3 spells CASSPGTGTNYGYIF. CDR3 sequence (DNA): TGTGCCAGCAGTCCCGGGACAGGTACTAACTATGGCTACATCTTC.